This section outlines one TCR beta chain sequence together with its context. Its antigen target is currently unknown. The record has no base qualities; no much larger clone is one base away. The CDR3 regions of human TCRbeta chains were analyzed by immunosequencing. As for the authors' bioinformatics: Repertoire TCRs were checked for matches against a reference library of SARS-CoV-2-specific TCRs that had been generated using the MIRA antigen-specificity platform. Breadth was defined as the fraction of unique TCRs that were SARS-CoV-2-associated, and depth was defined as the fraction of total T cells that were SARS-CoV-2-associated. Using the MIRA data, each spike-specific TCR was assigned both to the spike region to which the TCR was reactive and to a CD4 or CD8 class. Log10-transformed breadth and depth values were compared by one-way ANOVA with Sidak's multiple comparisons tests. TCRdb mirrors the immuneACCESS table, restricted to in-frame sequences. Some clones are absent from its copies; in checked studies, under half trace to an unresolved V gene, and the reason for the others is unknown. D and trimming were read from the DNA, whereas the V and J calls and clone size are those reported in that table. The sample table contains under 150,000 clones; only one count was recorded for more than 75% of them. The top ten hold around 4.1% of the sample.

The time point label corresponds to: baseline before first vaccination. The sample's treatment or condition label is to be understood as: meningococcal conjugate vaccine given as trial control. Samples from vaccinated people were obtained from the UK trials COV001 and COV002, which included a single-blind randomized controlled phase 2/3 trial of AZD1222 (ChAdOx1 nCoV-19) in healthy adults. For TCRbeta chain sequencing, PBMC samples were collected from trial participants at day 0 and at day 28 after the second dose. The CDR3 measures 11 amino acids from cysteine to phenylalanine. Only the CDR3 part of the read is kept: 33 bases, read in frame from the first base. Reading the germline V gene gives CDR1 SNHLY and CDR2 FYNNEI. Trimming leaves V shorter by 5 bases and J shorter by 12 bases, with the junction holding 1 base beyond the gene matches. This sample stems from a study of T cell responses to AZD1222 COVID-19 vaccine listed by TCRdb under 2021. Study-level background: TCR sequencing covered more than 230 trial participants: 200 to 220 given two doses of AZD1222 and 26 given two doses of MenACWY control vaccine. Enrollment into the trials was organized by age into subgroups of 18-55, 56-69 and 70-plus years, and those subgroups contained about 160, 30 and 59 TCR-sequenced participants, respectively.

Paper-wide results and their limitations: The 56-69-year group was small, and its depth increase did not reach significance, likely because of low power. No day 14 peak-response samples were available, so repertoires were characterized only after the peak T cell response. The whole spike protein was spanned by vaccine-associated CD4 TCRs, and dominant responses were seen in regions 160-218 and 743-854. Conclusions about previously exposed vaccinees are limited, since just five or six AZD1222 recipients were seropositive for SARS-CoV-2 at baseline. Nearly half of unique spike-specific TCRs reportedly recognized epitopes outside regions mutated in the B.1.351 and B.1.1.7 variants. A significant rise in spike-specific TCR breadth and depth was observed after two AZD1222 doses relative to day 0 and relative to MenACWY recipients. Participants were mostly white British and included more females than males, and it was suggested by the authors that clonal diversity may have been underestimated.

The sequence was collected from an adult in good health. The sequence is built from TRBV2 and TRBJ2-1; 10 bases in the middle match TRBD2. The sample here was peripheral blood, taken on day 0 of MenACWY control vaccination. CDR3 reads: CASSPSGGQFF. The DNA sequence follows: TGTGCCAGCAGTCCTAGCGGGGGGCAGTTCTTC.